This TCR beta chain was profiled in a study of T-cell memory formation after mild COVID-19 (dated by TCRdb to about 2021). Background on the whole study: TCR sequence clusters from the two donors were largely donor specific. T-cell clones expanding and contracting after mild COVID-19 in a couple of donors were tracked by longitudinal TCRalpha and TCRbeta repertoire sequencing. Two young, previously healthy adult volunteers, one female and one male, were included in the cohort.

Sequencing used an Illumina NovaSeq 6000. cDNA libraries for TCRalpha and TCRbeta were prepared by 5'RACE using constant-segment primers, with sample barcodes and unique molecular identifiers added. Trizol reagent was used to extract RNA from every sample. The libraries were amplified in two PCR steps, and the second step added a second sample barcode and Illumina TruSeq adapters. Sequencing of libraries was performed on an Illumina NovaSeq with 2 x 150 bp paired-end reads. The authors' pipeline ran thus. Demultiplexing of reads and collapsing into UMI-guided consensus sequences were performed with migec v1.2.7. With mixcr v2.1.11, UMI consensuses were aligned to TRA and TRB V and J templates and assembled into clonotypes. Expanded or contracted clonotypes were those called significant by both edgeR and NoisET, with noise models trained on biological replicates. For edgeR calls, a false discovery rate-adjusted p below 0.01 and a log2 fold-change threshold of 1 were applied. As an exploratory analysis of dynamics, PCA with hierarchical clustering was applied to max-normalized trajectories of the 1000 most abundant clonotypes. Each responding clone was given a CD4 or CD8 phenotype based on the CD4+ and CD8+ repertoires, which had been sequenced separately. TCRdb passed the public sequencing reads through fastp at Q25 and MiXCR, retaining productive beta sequences. Duplicate CDR3 protein sequences are folded into a single record with the most common DNA and genes. The V and J calls here are based on TCRdb, not the publication. Here the sample has roughly 500,000 distinct CDR3 sequences; just over 20% occur a single time. The ten largest clones capture around 12% of the sample.

PBMCs were isolated by Ficoll-Paque density gradient centrifugation. Study-wide conclusions, independent of this receptor: From day 15 to 85, contracting clones showed balanced CD4/CD8 phenotypes, whereas a second wave of clones that expanded from day 15 to 37 leaned towards CD4+. The study covered only a couple of mild cases, and larger cohorts including severe cases with pre-infection samples were considered necessary. SARS-CoV-2 specificity was not confirmed for the second-wave clones peaking on day 37. Contracting CD4+ clones turned up mainly in the CM and EM memory subsets, whereas EMRA was where CD8+ clones were enriched. Some responding clones were detected in pre-infection memory, which suggested that pre-existing cross-reactive memory T cells had joined the SARS-CoV-2 response.

As concerns this clonotype: Its antigen is not yet known. Base qualities are not recorded, but no much larger clone differs from it by a single base.

Sequencing was performed on PBMCs or a T cell subset sorted from them (not recorded which). The TCR comes from an adult woman who had mild COVID-19 (a few samples of this study predate the infection). The sample titles of this study are shuffled in the database, so cell type and time point are left out; the donor was told from shared clones.

The CDR3 protein: CASTRTHRGMVSPLHF. The base sequence is TGTGCCAGCACCCGAACCCACAGGGGAATGGTATCACCCCTCCACTTT. The receptor chain draws on TRBV6-2 or TRBV6-3 and TRBJ1-6; 7 of the junction bases match TRBD1. The germline V and J ends show losses of 7 bases and 10 bases respectively, and no gene match explains 16 bases of the junction. Counted from cysteine to phenylalanine, this CDR3 has 16 amino acids. Only CDR3 DNA remains: 48 bases, in frame from the first base. The CDR1 and CDR2 encoded by the germline V gene are MNHEY and SVGEGT.